Listed here are 5 T cell receptor beta chains from one sample, sequenced in a study of yellow fever vaccine responses in identical twins. TCRdb recomputed calls from the RT-PCR reads with MiXCR, one row per CDR3 protein. Among 1,000 to 1,400 distinct CDR3 sequences, around 77% were seen once, and the ten largest hold around 24%. The sequenced sample was T cells from blood (PBMCs), unsorted or a sorted subset (not recorded which), obtained before or after yellow fever vaccination (not recorded which). The receptors shown here come from a female donor who received the yellow fever vaccine.

Only one count was recorded for this clonotype. This chain joins TRBV14 and TRBJ1-2; no reliable D call. This CDR3 has 13 residues. V gave up 0 bases and J gave up 4 bases, with 6 bases separating them. Germline V lookup: CDR1 SGHDN, CDR2 FVKESK. The CDR3, as DNA: TGTGCCAGCAGCCAAGAGCAGACCTATGGCTACACCTTC. This encodes CASSQEQTYGYTF.

CDR3 sequence: CASSLGTGELFF. CDR3 coding DNA: TGTGCCAGCAGTTTAGGGACAGGGGAGCTGTTTTTT. This sequence joins TRBV12-3 or TRBV12-4 and TRBJ1-4; TRBD1 might be the D (5 bases). The DNA end is a closer match to TRBJ2-2, so the J assignment may be wrong. The CDR3 extends over 12 amino acids.

This clonotype was seen a single time. Here the CDR3 DNA reads TGTGCCAGCAGCCAGAGGGGAAACCCCTACAATGAGCAGTTCTTC. This gives the protein CASSQRGNPYNEQFF. The gene calls are TRBV11-1 and TRBJ2-1, with D perhaps matching TRBD1 or TRBD2 (5 bases each). The CDR3 length is 15 residues. Germline V gene data show CDR1 as SGHAT and CDR2 as FQDESV (reference sequence). The V end was cut by 5 bases, the J end by 2 bases, with 13 bases between.

The table lists this clonotype with a few counts. This chain links TRBV5-4 with TRBJ1-4; D uncertain. V was clipped by 4 bases and J by 8 bases, with 15 bases between them. This CDR3 is built from 14 residues. The germline gives CDR1 SGHNT, CDR2 YYREEE (reference sequence). Here the CDR3 DNA reads TGTGCCAGCAGCCCGAACCTAGACCCCGAAAAACTGTTTTTT. Its translation: CASSPNLDPEKLFF.

The genes are TRBV5-1 and TRBJ2-4, with 8 bases fitting TRBD1. CDR1 is SGHRS and CDR2 is YFSETQ in the germline V gene. The CDR3 spans 14 residues. Trimming removed 2 bases from V and 3 bases from J; junction bases left unmatched: 1. Here the CDR3 DNA reads TGCGCCAGCAGCTTACAGGGGGACAAAAACATTCAGTACTTC. It codes for CASSLQGDKNIQYF.